This entry is about one TCR beta chain. The method was immunoSEQ multiplex PCR; TCRdb's version includes in-frame clones alone and lacks a portion of them. The sample yields about 100,000 clones, about 95% seen once. This CDR3 region has 15 residues. Trimming left V 1 base short and J 0 bases short, with 8 bases between. Germline V lookup: CDR1 SNHLY, CDR2 FYNNEI. This entry belongs to a study of technical replicates of blood from several donors. The sequencing sample was made of T cells isolated from PBMCs. This clonotype originated in a human donor in good health. The rearrangement uses TRBV2 and TRBJ2-3; tentatively, D is TRBD1 (6 bases). The CDR3 DNA reads as TGTGCCAGCAGTGAAGGGGGGCAGAGCACAGATACGCAGTATTTT. Translated, it gives CASSEGGQSTDTQYF.